These T cell receptor beta chains were read from a single sample in a study of blood T cells in healthy people across ages. Using its own MiXCR run on the 5' RACE reads, TCRdb lists one record per CDR3 protein. The sample includes 980,000 or so distinct CDR3 sequences, around 49% of them seen just once. The sample was blood. Source of these receptors: a man aged 30 to 39 in good health. Both conserved end residues are part of each CDR3. D genes are given only for firm matches. The size field is filled for only some rows; it gives once, few, many or a size class.

>TRBD1|.|TRBV20-1|TRBJ2-5
TGCAGTGCGGACCCCTACGGGACAGGGGTTTTTAAAGAGACCCAGTACTTC
CSADPYGTGVFKETQYF
>.|many|TRBV7-2|TRBJ2-7
TGTGCCAGCAGCTTCGGAGGGACCTACGAGCAGTACTTC
CASSFGGTYEQYF
>.|.|TRBV29-1|TRBJ2-3
TGCAGCGTTGAAGCCCTAGAGACAGATACGCAGTATTTT
CSVEALETDTQYF
>.|.|TRBV4-2|TRBJ1-5
TGTGCCAGCAGCCAAAACCGGAGGGCCGGGAGCAATCAGCCCCAGCATTTT
CASSQNRRAGSNQPQHF
>.|.|TRBV25-1|TRBJ2-6
TGTGCCAGCAGTGAATGGGCCAGAGGATCCGGGGCCAACGTCCTGACTTTC
CASSEWARGSGANVLTF
>.|few|TRBV14|TRBJ1-2
TGTGCCAGCAGCCGGGGAGTACTCGACTATGGCTACACCTTC
CASSRGVLDYGYTF
>.|.|TRBV9|TRBJ2-6
TGTGCCAGCAGCAAATCGACAGGCTCTGGGGCCAACGTCCTGACTTTC
CASSKSTGSGANVLTF
>.|few|TRBV12-3/TRBV12-4|TRBJ1-1
TGTGCCAGCAGTCCTGTCCGGACAGTGAACACTGAAGCTTTCTTT
CASSPVRTVNTEAFF
>.|many|TRBV29-1|TRBJ2-3
TGCAGCGTCGACAGGCCACCACACACAGATACGCAGTATTTT
CSVDRPPHTDTQYF
>TRBD1|.|TRBV2|TRBJ2-3
TGTGCCGGAAGGACAGGGGACACAGATACGCAGTATTTT
CAGRTGDTDTQYF
>TRBD1|.|TRBV9|TRBJ2-3
TGTGCCAGCAGCGTCCTGACAGGGGGAACAGATACGCAGTATTTT
CASSVLTGGTDTQYF
>.|.|TRBV7-2|TRBJ2-3
TGTGCCAGCAGCTTAGAGACTCCCCAGACAGATACGCAGTATTTT
CASSLETPQTDTQYF
>TRBD1|.|TRBV7-2|TRBJ1-6
TGTGCCAGCAGCTTAGCCGGGACAGGACTTAATTCACCCCTCCACTTT
CASSLAGTGLNSPLHF
>TRBD1|.|TRBV2|TRBJ1-1
TGTGCCAGCAGAGGACAGGGGGGGACGAACACTGAAGCTTTCTTT
CASRGQGGTNTEAFF
>.|.|TRBV28|TRBJ2-3
TGTGCCAGCAAAGTTAGGGTGACAGATACGCAGTATTTT
CASKVRVTDTQYF
>.|few|TRBV29-1|TRBJ2-1
TGCAGCGTTGATAAGGGACGGGTTGGTGAGCAGTTCTTC
CSVDKGRVGEQFF
>.|few|TRBV6-2/TRBV6-3|TRBJ2-1
TGTGCCAGCAGTTACCATGCCAATGAGCAGTTCTTC
CASSYHANEQFF
>.|few|TRBV4-2|TRBJ2-6
TGTGCCAGCAGCCCCTTACAGGTCTCTGGGGCCAACGTCCTGACTTTC
CASSPLQVSGANVLTF
>TRBD1|.|TRBV29-1|TRBJ1-3
TGCAGCGCCCGGACAGGGGAAAACACCATATATTTT
CSARTGENTIYF
>.|.|TRBV4-3|TRBJ2-3
TGCGCCAGCAGCCAAGGAGGGATCGGGGATGGCACAGATACGCAGTATTTT
CASSQGGIGDGTDTQYF
>TRBD2|.|TRBV3-1|TRBJ2-1
TGTGCCAGCGAAGCGGGGGGACCTTCCTACAATGAGCAGTTCTTC
CASEAGGPSYNEQFF
>.|.|TRBV5-5|TRBJ2-3
TGTGCCGGCAGCCCGGACAGTAGCACAGATACGCAGTATTTT
CAGSPDSSTDTQYF
>.|.|TRBV20-1|TRBJ2-7
TGCAGTGTCGACAGGACTCCCTACGAGCAGTACTTC
CSVDRTPYEQYF
>TRBD1|few|TRBV18|TRBJ2-7
TGTGCCAGCTCACCACGGACAGGGGACGAGCAGTACTTC
CASSPRTGDEQYF
>.|many|TRBV29-1|TRBJ2-1
TGCAGCGTTGAAGAAGGCGAATACAATGAGCAGTTCTTC
CSVEEGEYNEQFF
>.|.|TRBV4-2|TRBJ2-1
TGTGCCAGCAGCCAAGATCGCAGTCACAATGAGCAGTTCTTC
CASSQDRSHNEQFF
>.|.|TRBV7-9|TRBJ2-7
TGTGCCAGCAGCGGAGGTGGCGGCGGATTCTACGAGCAGTACTTC
CASSGGGGGFYEQYF
>.|few|TRBV12-3/TRBV12-4|TRBJ1-1
TGTGCCAGCAGTTTAAGGCAGGTGATAGGGGCTTTCTTT
CASSLRQVIGAFF
>.|.|TRBV5-1|TRBJ2-5
TGCGCCAGCAGCGCCCTGGACCAAGAGACCCAGTACTTC
CASSALDQETQYF
>.|few|TRBV4-1|TRBJ2-5
TGCGCCAGCAGCCAAGGGCGGGTGGGAGAGACCCAGTACTTC
CASSQGRVGETQYF
>TRBD1|.|TRBV28|TRBJ2-1
TGTGCCGGCAGTTTAGTCGACAGGGACCCCAATGAGCAGTTCTTC
CAGSLVDRDPNEQFF
>TRBD1|few|TRBV7-2|TRBJ2-7
TGTGCCAGCAGCGACGCGACAGGGAGTAAGATCTACGAGCAGTACTTC
CASSDATGSKIYEQYF
>.|.|TRBV27|TRBJ1-2
TGTGCCAGCAGTCAGAGGGGGGTCTATGGCTACACCTTC
CASSQRGVYGYTF
>.|.|TRBV7-9|TRBJ2-7
TGTGCCAGCAGCCGGACAGAACTCTACGAGCAGTACTTC
CASSRTELYEQYF
>TRBD1|.|TRBV5-6|TRBJ1-2
TGTGCCAGCAGCCTTAACAGGGGGGGTGACTATGGCTACACCTTC
CASSLNRGGDYGYTF
>.|few|TRBV4-3|TRBJ1-2
TGCGCCAGCAGCCAAGACGGGGGTCTCCTAGCTGGCTACACCTTC
CASSQDGGLLAGYTF
>TRBD2|.|TRBV28|TRBJ2-7
TGTGCCAGCAGTTTTGGGACTAGCGGGACCTACGAGCAGTACTTC
CASSFGTSGTYEQYF
>.|few|TRBV9|TRBJ2-7
TGTGCCAGCAGCGTAGGTTTCAGGGACGAGCAGTACTTC
CASSVGFRDEQYF
>.|few|TRBV28|TRBJ2-1
TGTGCCAGCACCCACCCACGGGGCGTGAATGAGCAGTTCTTC
CASTHPRGVNEQFF
>.|.|TRBV9|TRBJ1-5
TGTGCCAGCAGCGTAGGCAGCGTAGGCAATCAGCCCCAGCATTTT
CASSVGSVGNQPQHF
>.|few|TRBV29-1|TRBJ2-7
TGCAGCGTTGACAGACTAACGTACAATGAGCAGTACTTC
CSVDRLTYNEQYF
>TRBD2|many|TRBV5-1|TRBJ2-1
TGCGCCAGCAGCCCTGGGACTACCGGCATCGATGAGCAGTTCTTC
CASSPGTTGIDEQFF
>.|few|TRBV29-1|TRBJ2-7
TGCAGCGTTGAGGACATAGGGGAAGAGTCCTACGAGCAGTACTTC
CSVEDIGEESYEQYF
>.|.|TRBV27|TRBJ1-5
TGTGCCAGCAGCCCGAGTTGGGGCCGAGGGCCCCAGCATTTT
CASSPSWGRGPQHF
>.|.|TRBV27|TRBJ1-6
TGTGCCAGCAGTTCCAGGGGAAGGTTAAATAATTCACCCCTCCACTTT
CASSSRGRLNNSPLHF
>.|.|TRBV7-2|TRBJ2-3
TGTGCCAGCAGCTTAGAACGGACCCAATCCATGTATTTT
CASSLERTQSMYF
>.|.|TRBV12-3/TRBV12-4|TRBJ2-3
TGTGCCAGCAGCCGAGAGGGAGGCGATATGGAGTATTTT
CASSREGGDMEYF
>.|few|TRBV6-5|TRBJ1-2
TGTGCCAGCAGTACCGCCGGGGATGGCTACACCTTC
CASSTAGDGYTF
>.|.|TRBV14|TRBJ2-3
TGTGCCAGCAGCCAAGATTCGGCCCGAAGCACAGATACGCAGTATTTT
CASSQDSARSTDTQYF
>.|.|TRBV28|TRBJ1-2
TGTGCCAGCAGTCCCTCATCCGGGCCTCAAAACTATGGCTACACCTTC
CASSPSSGPQNYGYTF